A selection of T cell receptor beta chains follows, all from one sample in a study of naive and memory T cell subsets. TCRdb re-called the UMI-ligation and nested PCR reads with MiXCR, one entry per CDR3 protein. The repertoire holds around 100,000 distinct CDR3 sequences, with about 14% as singletons. Sequenced sample: naive CD8+ T cells from blood. Source of these receptors: a human donor in good health. Both conserved end residues are part of each CDR3.

V gene: TRBV5-1; CDR3 length: 16; J gene: TRBJ2-1; CDR3 protein: CASSLIVSTVYNEQFF
V gene: TRBV7-9; CDR3 length: 14; J gene: TRBJ2-3; CDR3 protein: CASSSGQGADTQYF
V gene: TRBV4-3; CDR3 length: 15; J gene: TRBJ2-7; CDR3 protein: CASSQGTGSTYEQYF
V gene: TRBV20-1; CDR3 length: 14; J gene: TRBJ2-5; CDR3 protein: CSAEAGDPQETQYF
V gene: TRBV6-6; CDR3 length: 20; J gene: TRBJ2-3; CDR3 protein: CASSYGAGTGDFSSTDTQYF
V gene: TRBV4-1; CDR3 length: 18; J gene: TRBJ2-7; CDR3 protein: CASSQAWPGTGQTYEQYF
V gene: TRBV12-3/TRBV12-4; CDR3 length: 16; J gene: TRBJ2-3; CDR3 protein: CASSSPAGAGTDTQYF
V gene: TRBV28; CDR3 length: 13; J gene: TRBJ1-1; CDR3 protein: CAAQADRYTEAFF
V gene: TRBV19; CDR3 length: 17; J gene: TRBJ2-1; CDR3 protein: CASSIGLGPSSYNEQFF
V gene: TRBV7-9; CDR3 length: 15; J gene: TRBJ2-1; CDR3 protein: CASSSGTSDFNEQFF
V gene: TRBV14; CDR3 length: 14; J gene: TRBJ1-5; CDR3 protein: CASSGTGGNQPQHF
V gene: TRBV28; CDR3 length: 15; J gene: TRBJ2-3; CDR3 protein: CASIRTSGGGDTQYF
V gene: TRBV29-1; CDR3 length: 14; J gene: TRBJ1-1; CDR3 protein: CSVVPDRGLTEAFF
V gene: TRBV19; CDR3 length: 14; J gene: TRBJ2-1; CDR3 protein: CASSSGTGGYEQFF
V gene: TRBV4-2; CDR3 length: 15; J gene: TRBJ1-5; CDR3 protein: CASTVGLRGNQPQHF
V gene: TRBV30; CDR3 length: 13; J gene: TRBJ2-7; CDR3 protein: CAWTTGRQHEQYF
V gene: TRBV29-1; CDR3 length: 14; J gene: TRBJ1-5; CDR3 protein: CSVATGSSNQPQHF
V gene: TRBV4-2; CDR3 length: 17; J gene: TRBJ1-2; CDR3 protein: CASSQDLADRPLYGYTF
V gene: TRBV12-3/TRBV12-4; CDR3 length: 13; J gene: TRBJ2-1; CDR3 protein: CASSPDVGTEQFF
V gene: TRBV11-1; CDR3 length: 15; J gene: TRBJ1-5; CDR3 protein: CASSLEQGTNQPQHF